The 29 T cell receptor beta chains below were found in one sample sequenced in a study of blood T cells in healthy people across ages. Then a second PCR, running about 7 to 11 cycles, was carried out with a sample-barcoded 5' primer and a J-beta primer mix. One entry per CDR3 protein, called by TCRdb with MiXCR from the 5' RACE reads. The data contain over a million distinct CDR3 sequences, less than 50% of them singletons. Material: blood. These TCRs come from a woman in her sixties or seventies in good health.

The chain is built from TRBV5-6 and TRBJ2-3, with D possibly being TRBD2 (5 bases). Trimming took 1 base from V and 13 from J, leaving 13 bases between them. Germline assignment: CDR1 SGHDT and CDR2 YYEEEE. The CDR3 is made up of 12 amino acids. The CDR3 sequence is CASSLIRGEEYF. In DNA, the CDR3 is TGTGCCAGCAGCTTGATCCGGGGTGAGGAGTATTTT.

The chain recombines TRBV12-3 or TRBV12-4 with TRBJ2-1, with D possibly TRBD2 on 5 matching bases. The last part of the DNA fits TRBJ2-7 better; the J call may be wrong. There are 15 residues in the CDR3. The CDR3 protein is CASSSLTGIYNEQYF. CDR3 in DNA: TGTGCCAGCAGTTCTCTGACGGGAATATACAATGAGCAGTACTTC.

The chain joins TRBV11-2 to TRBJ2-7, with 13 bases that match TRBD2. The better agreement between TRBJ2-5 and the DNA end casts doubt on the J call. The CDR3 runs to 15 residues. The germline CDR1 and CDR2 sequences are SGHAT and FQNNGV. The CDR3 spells CASSRTSGSLETQYF. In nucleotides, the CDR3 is TGTGCCAGCAGCCGGACTAGCGGGAGCTTGGAGACCCAGTACTTC.

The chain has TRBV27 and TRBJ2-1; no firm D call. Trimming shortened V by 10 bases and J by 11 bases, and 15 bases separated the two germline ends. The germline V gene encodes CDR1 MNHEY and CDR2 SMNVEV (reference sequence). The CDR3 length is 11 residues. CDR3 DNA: TGTGCCAACAGATTTGCGATCCAGCAGTTCTTC. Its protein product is CANRFAIQQFF.

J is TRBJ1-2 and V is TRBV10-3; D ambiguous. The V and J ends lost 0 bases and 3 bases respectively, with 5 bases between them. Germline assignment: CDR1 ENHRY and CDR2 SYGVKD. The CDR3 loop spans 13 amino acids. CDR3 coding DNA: TGTGCCATCAGTGAGTCGTCCTACTATGGCTACACCTTC. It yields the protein CAISESSYYGYTF.

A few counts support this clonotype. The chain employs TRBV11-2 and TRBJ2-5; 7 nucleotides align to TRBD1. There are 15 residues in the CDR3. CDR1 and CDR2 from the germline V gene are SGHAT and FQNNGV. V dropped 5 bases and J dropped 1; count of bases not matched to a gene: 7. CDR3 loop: CASSKETGIQETQYF. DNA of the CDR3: TGTGCCAGCAGCAAAGAGACAGGGATCCAAGAGACCCAGTACTTC.

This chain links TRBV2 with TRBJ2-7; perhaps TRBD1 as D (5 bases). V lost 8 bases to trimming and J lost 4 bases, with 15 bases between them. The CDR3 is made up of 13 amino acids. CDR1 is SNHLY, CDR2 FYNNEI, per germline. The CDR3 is CASLQGIGYEQYF. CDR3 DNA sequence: TGTGCCAGCCTCCAGGGTATCGGTTACGAGCAGTACTTC.

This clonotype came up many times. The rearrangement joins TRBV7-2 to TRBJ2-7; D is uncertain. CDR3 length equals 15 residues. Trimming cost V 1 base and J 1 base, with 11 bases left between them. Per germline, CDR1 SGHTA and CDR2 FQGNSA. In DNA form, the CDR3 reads TGTGCCAGCAGCTTAGATTCCGGGCCTTCCTACGAGCAGTACTTC. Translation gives CASSLDSGPSYEQYF.

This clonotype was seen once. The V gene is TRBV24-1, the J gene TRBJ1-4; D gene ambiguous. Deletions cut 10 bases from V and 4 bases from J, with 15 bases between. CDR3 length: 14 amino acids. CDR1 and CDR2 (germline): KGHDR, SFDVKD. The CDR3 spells CATGRATINEKLFF. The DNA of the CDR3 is TGTGCCACTGGGAGGGCAACGATTAATGAAAAACTGTTTTTT.

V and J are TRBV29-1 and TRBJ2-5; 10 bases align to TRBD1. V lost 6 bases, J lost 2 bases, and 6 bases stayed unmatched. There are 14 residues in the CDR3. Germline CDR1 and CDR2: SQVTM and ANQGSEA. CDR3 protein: CSVKDRGRQETQYF. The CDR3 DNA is TGCAGCGTCAAGGACAGGGGGAGACAAGAGACCCAGTACTTC. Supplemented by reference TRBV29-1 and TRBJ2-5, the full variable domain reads SAVISQKPSRDICQRGTSLTIQCQVDSQVTMMFWYRQQPGQSLTLIATANQGSEATYESGFVIDKFPISRPNLTFSTLTVSNMSPEDSSIYLCSVKDRGRQETQYFGPGTRLLVL.

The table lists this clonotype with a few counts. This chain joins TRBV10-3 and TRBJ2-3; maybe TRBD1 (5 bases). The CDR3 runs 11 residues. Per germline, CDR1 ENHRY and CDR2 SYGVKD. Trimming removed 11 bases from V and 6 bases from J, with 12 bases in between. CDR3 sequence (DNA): TGTGCCCATTCGAAGGGGGATACGCAGTATTTT. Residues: CAHSKGDTQYF.

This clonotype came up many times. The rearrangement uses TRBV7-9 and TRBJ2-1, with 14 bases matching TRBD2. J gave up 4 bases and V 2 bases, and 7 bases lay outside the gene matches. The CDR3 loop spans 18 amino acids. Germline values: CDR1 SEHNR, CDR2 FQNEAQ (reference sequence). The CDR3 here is CASSLFRGLAGAYNEQFF. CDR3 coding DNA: TGTGCCAGCAGCTTATTTCGGGGACTAGCGGGAGCTTACAATGAGCAGTTCTTC.

The CDR3 DNA sequence: TGTGCCATCAGTGAGCGGGACAATTCACCCCTCCACTTT. Its protein product is CAISERDNSPLHF. The chain combines TRBV10-3 with TRBJ1-6; tentative D call: TRBD1 (5 bases). The CDR3 has 13 amino acids. Germline V gene sequence: CDR1 ENHRY, CDR2 SYGVKD. V shed 2 bases and J shed 7 bases, with 6 bases lying between them.

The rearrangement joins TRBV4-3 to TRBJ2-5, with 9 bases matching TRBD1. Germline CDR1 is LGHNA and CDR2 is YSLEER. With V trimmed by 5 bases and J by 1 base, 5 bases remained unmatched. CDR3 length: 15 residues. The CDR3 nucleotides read TGCGCCAGCAGCGACTCGGACAGGGGCCAAGAGACCCAGTACTTC. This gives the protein CASSDSDRGQETQYF.

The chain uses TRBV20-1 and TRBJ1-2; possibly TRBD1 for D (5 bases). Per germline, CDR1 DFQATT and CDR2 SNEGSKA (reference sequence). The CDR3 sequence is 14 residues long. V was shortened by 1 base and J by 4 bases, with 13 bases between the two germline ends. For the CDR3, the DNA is TGCAGTGCTAGAGGCCTGGGGCCGGTCTATGGCTACACCTTC. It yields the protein CSARGLGPVYGYTF.

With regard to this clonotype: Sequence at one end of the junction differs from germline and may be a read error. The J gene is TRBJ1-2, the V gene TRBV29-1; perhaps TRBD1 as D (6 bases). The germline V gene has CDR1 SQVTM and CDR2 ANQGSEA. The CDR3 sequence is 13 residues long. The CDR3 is CSVEGGADYGYTF. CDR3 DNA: TGCAGCGTCGAAGGGGGGGCGGACTATGGCTACACCTTC.

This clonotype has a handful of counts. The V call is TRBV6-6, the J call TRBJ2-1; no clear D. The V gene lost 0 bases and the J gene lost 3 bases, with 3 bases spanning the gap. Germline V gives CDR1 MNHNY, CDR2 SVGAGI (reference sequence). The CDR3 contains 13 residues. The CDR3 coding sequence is TGTGCCAGCAGTTACTCCATCTACAATGAGCAGTTCTTC. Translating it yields CASSYSIYNEQFF.

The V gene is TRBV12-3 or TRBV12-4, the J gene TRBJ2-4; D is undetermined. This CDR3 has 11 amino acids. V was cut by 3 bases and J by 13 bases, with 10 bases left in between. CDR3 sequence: CASSFGVQQYF. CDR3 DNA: TGTGCCAGCAGTTTCGGAGTTCAGCAGTACTTC.

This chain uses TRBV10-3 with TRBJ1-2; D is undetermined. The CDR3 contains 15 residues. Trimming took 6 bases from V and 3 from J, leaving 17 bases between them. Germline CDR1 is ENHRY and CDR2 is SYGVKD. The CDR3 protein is CAIRRGPPFDYGYTF. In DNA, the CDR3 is TGTGCCATCAGGCGAGGACCCCCGTTTGACTATGGCTACACCTTC.

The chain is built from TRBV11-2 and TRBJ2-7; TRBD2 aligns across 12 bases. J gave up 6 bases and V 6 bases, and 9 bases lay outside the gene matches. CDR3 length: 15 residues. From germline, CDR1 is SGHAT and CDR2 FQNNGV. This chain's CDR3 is CASRRLAGGSGEQYF. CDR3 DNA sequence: TGTGCCAGCAGAAGGCTAGCGGGAGGGTCGGGCGAGCAGTACTTC. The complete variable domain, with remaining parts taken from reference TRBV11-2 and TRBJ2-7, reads EAGVAQSPRYKIIEKRQSVAFWCNPISGHATLYWYQQILGQGPKLLIQFQNNGVVDDSQLPKDRFSAERLKGVDSTLKIQPAKLEDSAVYLCASRRLAGGSGEQYFGPGTRLTVT.

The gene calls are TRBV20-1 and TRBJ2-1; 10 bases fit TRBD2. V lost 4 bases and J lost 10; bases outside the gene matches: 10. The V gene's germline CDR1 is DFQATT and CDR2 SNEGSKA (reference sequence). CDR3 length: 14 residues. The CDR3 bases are TGCAGTGCTAAGGAGCTAGCGGGAGAGGAGGAGCAGTTCTTC. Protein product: CSAKELAGEEEQFF.

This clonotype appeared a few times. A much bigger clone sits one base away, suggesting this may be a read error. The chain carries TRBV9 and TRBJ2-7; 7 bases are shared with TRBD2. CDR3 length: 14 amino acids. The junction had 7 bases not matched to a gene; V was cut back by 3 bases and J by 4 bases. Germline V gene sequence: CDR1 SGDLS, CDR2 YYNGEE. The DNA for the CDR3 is TGTGCCAGCAGCGCCGCGGGGGTAGGATACGAGCAGTACTTC. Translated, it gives CASSAAGVGYEQYF.

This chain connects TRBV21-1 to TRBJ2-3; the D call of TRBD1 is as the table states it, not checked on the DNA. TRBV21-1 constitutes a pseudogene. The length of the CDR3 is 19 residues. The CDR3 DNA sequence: TGTGCCAGCAGCGCTTCCTGGGGGGGTGCAGGACCTGTAATCAATACGCAGTATTTT. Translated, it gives CASSASWGGAGPVINTQYF.

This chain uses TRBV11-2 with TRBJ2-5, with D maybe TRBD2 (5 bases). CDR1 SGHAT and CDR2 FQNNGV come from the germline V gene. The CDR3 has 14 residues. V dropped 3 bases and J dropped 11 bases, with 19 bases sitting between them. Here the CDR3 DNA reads TGTGCCAGCAGCTTTTCGGACTTGTGCAATGAGCAGTACTTC. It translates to CASSFSDLCNEQYF.

The CDR3 DNA sequence: TGCAGTGCTAGAGACGGAGAGCCAACTGCCGTCACAGATACGCAGTATTTT. Translation gives CSARDGEPTAVTDTQYF. The chain is built from TRBV20-1 and TRBJ2-3; no definite D call. V gave up 0 bases and J gave up 2 bases, with 18 bases separating them. The CDR3 totals 17 residues. In germline, CDR1 is DFQATT, CDR2 SNEGSKA (reference sequence).

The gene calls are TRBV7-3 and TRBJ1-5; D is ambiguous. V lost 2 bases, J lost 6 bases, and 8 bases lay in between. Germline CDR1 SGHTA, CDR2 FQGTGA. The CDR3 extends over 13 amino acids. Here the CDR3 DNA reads TGTGCCAGCAGCTTATTCAAAGGTCAGCCCCAGCATTTT. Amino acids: CASSLFKGQPQHF.

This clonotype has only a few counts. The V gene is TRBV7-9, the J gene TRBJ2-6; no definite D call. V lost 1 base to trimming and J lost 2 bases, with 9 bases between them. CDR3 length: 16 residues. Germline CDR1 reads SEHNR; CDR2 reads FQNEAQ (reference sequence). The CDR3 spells CASSLGPTPGANVLTF. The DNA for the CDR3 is TGTGCCAGCAGCTTAGGGCCGACGCCTGGGGCCAACGTCCTGACTTTC.

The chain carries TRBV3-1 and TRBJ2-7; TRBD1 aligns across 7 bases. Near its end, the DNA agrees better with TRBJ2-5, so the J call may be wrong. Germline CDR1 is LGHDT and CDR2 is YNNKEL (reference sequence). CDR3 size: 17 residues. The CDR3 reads CASSQDALRGRGETQYF. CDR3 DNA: TGTGCCAGCAGCCAAGATGCGTTAAGGGGGCGCGGGGAGACCCAGTACTTC.

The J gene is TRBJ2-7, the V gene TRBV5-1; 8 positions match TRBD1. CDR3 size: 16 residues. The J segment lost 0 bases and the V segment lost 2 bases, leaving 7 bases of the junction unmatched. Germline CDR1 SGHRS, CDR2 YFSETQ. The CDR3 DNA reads TGCGCCAGCAGCTTCCCGCCGGGACAGGTCTCCTACGAGCAGTACTTC. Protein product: CASSFPPGQVSYEQYF.